This T cell receptor beta chain was observed in a study of CXCR3-negative and CXCR3-positive naive CD8 T cells (dated by TCRdb to about 2019). About the full investigation: Some 150 million TRB reads were obtained in total, roughly 1.5 +/- 0.3 million reads per library. The diversity and physicochemical repertoire analyses included about a dozen donors pooled from two independent experiments. The TRBV-TRBJ cluster analysis covered naive subsets from 5 donors and memory cells from 3 donors.

Overall results and qualifications from the work: Comparably high repertoire diversity was found in both naive subsets, whereas much lower repertoire diversity was found in memory CD8+ T cells. Similar TRBV-TRBJ usage was shown by naive CXCR3-negative and CXCR3-positive cells from the same donor, whereas distinct patterns were shown by memory cells. Freshly isolated PBMCs were used for most assays because CXCR3 expression partially decreased after cryopreservation. Because surface CD5, which is linked to self-reactivity in mice, was comparable between the naive subsets, TCR interaction strength was also inferred from TRB CDR3 physicochemical properties. TRB CDR3s from CXCR3-positive naive cells showed higher hydrophobicity (lower Kidera factor 4), lower energy, and higher strength and volume indices than CXCR3-negative naive cells.

On this clonotype: What antigen it recognizes has not been identified.

CDR1 is given as SGHVS and CDR2 as FNYEAQ, both from the germline V gene. Including cysteine and phenylalanine, the CDR3 has 14 amino acids. No DNA was logged. The sequencing machine was a NextSeq 550. The Human TCR Profiling Kit (MiLaboratory) was used to make UMI-labeled 5' RACE TRB cDNA libraries. The full amount of extracted RNA was used for cDNA synthesis, and the full amount of resulting cDNA was used for PCR amplification. The libraries were made side by side, with each library going through the same number of PCR cycles. For the original study's pipeline: MIGEC and MiXCR extracted about 53,000 +/- 10,000 unique UMI-labeled TRB cDNA molecules per library, requiring at least two reads per UMI. On average, each library contained about 40,000 +/- 10,000 functional in-frame TRB CDR3 nucleotide clonotypes without stop codons. After each sample was downsampled to 5000 UMI-labeled TRB molecules, VDJtools was used to calculate diversity metrics such as normalized Shannon-Wiener and Chao1. For the central five CDR3 residues, VDJtools calculated physicochemical properties weighted by clonotype size, namely interaction energy, strength, volume and Kidera factor 4. Based on TCRdb reprocessing of the reads, there is one entry per CDR3 protein sequence, and DNA is missing. These V and J calls rely on TCRdb rather than the paper's analysis. The sample's table covers 120,000 to 150,000 distinct CDR3 sequences. About 0.3% of the sample comes from the top ten.

Each CD8+ T cell subset was flow-sorted in triplicate, and a few hundred thousand cells per subset were placed directly into RLT lysis buffer. Naive CD8+ T cells were defined stringently as CD45RO-CCR7+CD27+CD95- to exclude memory contaminants. Using standard density gradient centrifugation, peripheral blood mononuclear cells were isolated from buffy coats. Naive CXCR3-negative and CXCR3-positive CD8+ T cells were flow-sorted using a FACSAria III. An RNeasy Mini Kit was used to extract total RNA from the sorted cells. The chain was built from TRBV7-6 and TRBJ2-7; TCRdb outputs TRBD1, but without DNA this stays unchecked. This TCR was recovered from a human donor in good health. Some clones in this sample may be carry-over from other donors' samples. The specimen was naive CXCR3+ CD8+ T cells from blood. The label giving this sample's cell subset or site can be read as: CD45RO-CCR7+CD27+CD95- naive CD8+ T cells expressing CXCR3 (TNR3+). The CDR3 loop reads CAISLGDRIYEQYF.